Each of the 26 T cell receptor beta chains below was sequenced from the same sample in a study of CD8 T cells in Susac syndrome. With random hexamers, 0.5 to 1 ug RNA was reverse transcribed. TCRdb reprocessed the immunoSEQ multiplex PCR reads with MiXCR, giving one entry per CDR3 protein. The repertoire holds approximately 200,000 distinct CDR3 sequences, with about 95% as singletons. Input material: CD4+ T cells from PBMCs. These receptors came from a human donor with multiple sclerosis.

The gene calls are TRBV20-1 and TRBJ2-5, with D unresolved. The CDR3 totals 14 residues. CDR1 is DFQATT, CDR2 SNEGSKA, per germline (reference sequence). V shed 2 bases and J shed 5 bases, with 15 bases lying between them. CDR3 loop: CSARLTPRLETQYF. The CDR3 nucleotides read TGCAGTGCTAGACTTACCCCCAGGCTGGAGACCCAGTACTTC.

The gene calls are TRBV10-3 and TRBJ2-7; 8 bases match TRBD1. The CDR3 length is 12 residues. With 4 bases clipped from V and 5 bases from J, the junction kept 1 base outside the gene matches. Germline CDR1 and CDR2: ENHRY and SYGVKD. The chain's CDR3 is CAISVGQDEQYF. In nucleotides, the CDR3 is TGTGCCATCAGTGTGGGACAGGACGAGCAGTACTTC.

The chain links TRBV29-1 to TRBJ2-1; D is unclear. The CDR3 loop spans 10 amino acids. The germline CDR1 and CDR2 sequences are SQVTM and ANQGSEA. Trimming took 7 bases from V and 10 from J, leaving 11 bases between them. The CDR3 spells CSAESEEQFF. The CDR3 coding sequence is TGCAGCGCCGAGAGCGAGGAGCAGTTCTTC.

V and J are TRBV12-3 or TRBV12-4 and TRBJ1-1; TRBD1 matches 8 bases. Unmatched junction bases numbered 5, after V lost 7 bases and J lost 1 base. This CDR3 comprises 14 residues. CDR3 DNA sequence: TGTGCCAGCAAATCCGGGACAGGGAACACTGAAGCTTTCTTT. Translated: CASKSGTGNTEAFF.

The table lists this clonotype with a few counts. This CDR3 reads CAWSGGRTDTQYF. CDR3 DNA sequence: TGTGCCTGGTCGGGGGGGCGCACAGATACGCAGTATTTT. This chain links TRBV30 with TRBJ2-3; 8 positions match TRBD2. Germline V gene data show CDR1 as GTSNPN and CDR2 as SVGIG (reference sequence). V gave up 5 bases and J gave up 1 base; unmatched junction bases: 2. The CDR3 runs 13 residues.

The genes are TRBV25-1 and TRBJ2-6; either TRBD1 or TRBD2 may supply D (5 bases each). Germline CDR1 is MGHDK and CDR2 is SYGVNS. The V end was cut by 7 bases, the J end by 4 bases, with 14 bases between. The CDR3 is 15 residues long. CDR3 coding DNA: TGTGCCAGCACCCGGGGAGACAGCGGGGCCAACGTCCTGACTTTC. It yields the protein CASTRGDSGANVLTF.

The CDR3 bases are TGTGCCAGCAGTTTTGGGAGGGCCGGATCCTACAATGAGCAGTTCTTC. It specifies CASSFGRAGSYNEQFF. V is TRBV12-3 or TRBV12-4 and J is TRBJ2-1; 7 nucleotides agree with TRBD2. The junction had 6 bases not matched to a gene; V was cut back by 3 bases and J by 1 base. The CDR3 runs to 16 residues.

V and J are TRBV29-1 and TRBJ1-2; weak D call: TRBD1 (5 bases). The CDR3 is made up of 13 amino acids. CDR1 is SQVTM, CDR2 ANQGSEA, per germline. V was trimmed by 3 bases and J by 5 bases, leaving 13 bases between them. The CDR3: CSVDPTGRYGYTF. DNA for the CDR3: TGCAGCGTTGACCCGACGGGACGATATGGCTACACCTTC.

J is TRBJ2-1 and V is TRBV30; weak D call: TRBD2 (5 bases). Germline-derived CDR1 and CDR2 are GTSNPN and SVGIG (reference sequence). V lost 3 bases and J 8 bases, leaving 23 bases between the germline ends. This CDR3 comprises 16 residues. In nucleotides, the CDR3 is TGTGCCTGGAGGAGAGGCGGGTCTGGGTACTCAGATGAGCAGTTCTTC. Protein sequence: CAWRRGGSGYSDEQFF.

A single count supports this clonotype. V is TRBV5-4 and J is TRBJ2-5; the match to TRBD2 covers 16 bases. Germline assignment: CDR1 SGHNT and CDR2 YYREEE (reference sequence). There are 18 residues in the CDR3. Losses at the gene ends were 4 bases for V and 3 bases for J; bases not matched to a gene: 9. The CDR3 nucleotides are TGTGCCAGCAGCGCCTCCGGGACTAGCGGGGGGGCCGAAGAGACCCAGTACTTC. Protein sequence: CASSASGTSGGAEETQYF. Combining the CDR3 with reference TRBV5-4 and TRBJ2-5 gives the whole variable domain ETGVTQSPTHLIKTRGQQVTLRCSSQSGHNTVSWYQQALGQGPQFIFQYYREEENGRGNFPPRFSGLQFPNYSSELNVNALELDDSALYLCASSASGTSGGAEETQYFGPGTRLLVL.

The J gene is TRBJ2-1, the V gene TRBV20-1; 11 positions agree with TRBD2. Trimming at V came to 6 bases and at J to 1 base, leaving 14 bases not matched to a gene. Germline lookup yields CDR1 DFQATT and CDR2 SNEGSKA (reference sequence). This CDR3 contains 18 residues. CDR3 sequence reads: CSATGTSGPVVSYNEQFF. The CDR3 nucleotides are TGCAGTGCGACCGGGACTAGCGGCCCCGTGGTTTCCTACAATGAGCAGTTCTTC.

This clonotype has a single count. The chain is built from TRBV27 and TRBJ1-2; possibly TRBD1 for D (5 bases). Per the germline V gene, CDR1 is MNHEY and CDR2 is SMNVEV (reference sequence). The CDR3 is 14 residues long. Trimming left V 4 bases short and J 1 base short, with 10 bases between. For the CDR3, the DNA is TGTGCCAGCAGTTGGTCGGGGGGTAACTATGGCTACACCTTC. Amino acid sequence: CASSWSGGNYGYTF.

Here the CDR3 reads CASSPTGGTYNEQFF. CDR3 sequence (DNA): TGTGCCAGCTCACCAACAGGGGGAACCTACAATGAGCAGTTCTTC. The chain recombines TRBV18 with TRBJ2-1, with TRBD1 identical over 8 bases. The CDR3 extends over 15 amino acids. CDR1 and CDR2 (germline): KGHSH, LQKENI. Trimming removed 2 bases from V and 2 bases from J; junction bases left unmatched: 2.

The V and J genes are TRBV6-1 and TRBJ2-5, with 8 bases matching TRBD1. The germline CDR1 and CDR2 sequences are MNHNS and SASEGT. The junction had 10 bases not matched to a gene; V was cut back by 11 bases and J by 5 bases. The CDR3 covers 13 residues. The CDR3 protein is CAGRTGHLETQYF. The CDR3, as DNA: TGTGCCGGCCGGACAGGGCATCTTGAGACCCAGTACTTC.

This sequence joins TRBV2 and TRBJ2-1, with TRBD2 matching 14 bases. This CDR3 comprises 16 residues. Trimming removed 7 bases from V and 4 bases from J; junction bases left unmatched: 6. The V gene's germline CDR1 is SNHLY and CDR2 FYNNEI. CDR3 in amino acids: CASTRLAGGRYNEQFF. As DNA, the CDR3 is TGTGCCAGCACCCGACTAGCGGGAGGGAGATACAATGAGCAGTTCTTC. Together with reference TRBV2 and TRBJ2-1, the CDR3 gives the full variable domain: EPEVTQTPSHQVTQMGQEVILRCVPISNHLYFYWYRQILGQKVEFLVSFYNNEISEKSEIFDDQFSVERPDGSNFTLKIRSTKLEDSAMYFCASTRLAGGRYNEQFFGPGTRLTVL.

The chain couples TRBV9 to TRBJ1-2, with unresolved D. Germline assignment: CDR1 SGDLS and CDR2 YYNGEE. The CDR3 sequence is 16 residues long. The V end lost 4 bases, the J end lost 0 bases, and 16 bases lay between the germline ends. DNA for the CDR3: TGTGCCAGCAGCCCAACTATCGGCGAGTCTAACTATGGCTACACCTTC. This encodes CASSPTIGESNYGYTF.

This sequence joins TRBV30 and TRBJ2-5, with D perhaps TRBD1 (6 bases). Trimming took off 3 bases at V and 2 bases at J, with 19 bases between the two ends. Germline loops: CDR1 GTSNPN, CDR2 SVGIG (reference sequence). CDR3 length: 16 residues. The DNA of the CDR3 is TGTGCCTGGAGGAGAGGGGGAAGGTCGTGGCAAGAGACCCAGTACTTC. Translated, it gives CAWRRGGRSWQETQYF.

The CDR3 nucleotides read TGCAGTGCTGTAGCGGGAGGGCCGTCAGATACGCAGTATTTT. As protein: CSAVAGGPSDTQYF. The chain uses TRBV20-1 and TRBJ2-3; 11 nucleotides agree with TRBD2. V was clipped by 5 bases and J by 4 bases; unmatched bases: 5. Germline CDR1 DFQATT, CDR2 SNEGSKA (reference sequence). There are 14 residues in the CDR3.

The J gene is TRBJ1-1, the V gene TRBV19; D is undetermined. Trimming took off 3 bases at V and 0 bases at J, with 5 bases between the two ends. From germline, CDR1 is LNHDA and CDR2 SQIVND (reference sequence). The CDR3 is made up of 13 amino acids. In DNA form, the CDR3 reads TGTGCCAGTAGTATTCAAGTGAACACTGAAGCTTTCTTT. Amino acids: CASSIQVNTEAFF.

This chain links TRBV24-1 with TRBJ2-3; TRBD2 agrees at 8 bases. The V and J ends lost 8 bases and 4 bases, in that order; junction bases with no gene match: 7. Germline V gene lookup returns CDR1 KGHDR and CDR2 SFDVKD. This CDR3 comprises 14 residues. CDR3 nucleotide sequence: TGTGCCACCAATCGGGAGGGCAGGGCAGATACGCAGTATTTT. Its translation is CATNREGRADTQYF.

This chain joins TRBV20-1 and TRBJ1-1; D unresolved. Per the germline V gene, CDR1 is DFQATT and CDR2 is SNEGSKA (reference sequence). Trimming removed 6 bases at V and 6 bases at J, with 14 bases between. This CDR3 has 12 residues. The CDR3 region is CSAVGSEAEAFF. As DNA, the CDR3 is TGCAGTGCGGTAGGCTCGGAGGCTGAAGCTTTCTTT.

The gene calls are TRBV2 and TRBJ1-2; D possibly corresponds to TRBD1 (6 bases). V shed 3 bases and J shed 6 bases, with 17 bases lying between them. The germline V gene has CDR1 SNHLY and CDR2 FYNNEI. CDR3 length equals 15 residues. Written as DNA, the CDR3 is TGTGCCAGCAGTGAGGGGGCGGACAGACACGATGGCTACACCTTC. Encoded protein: CASSEGADRHDGYTF.

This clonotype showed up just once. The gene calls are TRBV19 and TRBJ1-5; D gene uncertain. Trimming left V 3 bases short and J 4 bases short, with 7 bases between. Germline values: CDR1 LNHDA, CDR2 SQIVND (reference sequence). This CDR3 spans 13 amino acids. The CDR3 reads CASSIAVNQPQHF. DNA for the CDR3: TGTGCCAGTAGTATTGCCGTGAATCAGCCCCAGCATTTT.

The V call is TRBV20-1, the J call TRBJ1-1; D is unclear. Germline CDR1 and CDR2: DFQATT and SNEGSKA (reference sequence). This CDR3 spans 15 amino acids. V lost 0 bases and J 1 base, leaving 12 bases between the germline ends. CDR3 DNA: TGCAGTGCTAGAGACCGAACAACAGCGAACACTGAAGCTTTCTTT. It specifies CSARDRTTANTEAFF.

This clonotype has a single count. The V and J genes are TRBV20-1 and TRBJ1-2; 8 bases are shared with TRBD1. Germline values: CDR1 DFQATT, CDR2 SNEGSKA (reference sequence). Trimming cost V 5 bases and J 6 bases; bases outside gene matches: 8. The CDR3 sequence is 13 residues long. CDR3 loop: CSAFDRGRNGYTF. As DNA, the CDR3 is TGCAGTGCTTTCGACAGGGGCCGGAATGGCTACACCTTC.

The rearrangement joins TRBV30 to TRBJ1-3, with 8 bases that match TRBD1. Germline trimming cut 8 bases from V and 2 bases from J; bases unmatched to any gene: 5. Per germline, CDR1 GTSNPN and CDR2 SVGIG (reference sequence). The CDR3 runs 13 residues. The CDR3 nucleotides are TGTGCCCTGGCACAGGGGGCTGGAAACACCATATATTTT. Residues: CALAQGAGNTIYF.